The sample holds many counts of the clone carrying this T cell receptor beta chain. Antigen specificity is unknown. TCR beta cDNA was reverse-transcribed from around 0.55 ug of total RNA. The reaction used a constant-region primer and ProtoScript II reverse transcriptase. Three rounds of nested multiplex PCR with slightly modified ARM-PCR produced TCR beta libraries. The first two PCR rounds, roughly 9 cycles each, used TRBV1-TRBV30 forward primers and a C-beta reverse primer. TCRdb redid the calling of the multiplex PCR reads with MiXCR, one entry per CDR3 protein. The sample yields under 150,000 distinct CDR3 sequences, around 70% seen once. This CDR3 comprises 15 residues. Germline V gives CDR1 SGHNT, CDR2 YYREEE (reference sequence). Trimming cost V 0 bases and J 7 bases; bases outside gene matches: 5. Joint extraction of RNA and DNA used roughly 18-34 mg of bulk tissue that was unsorted. Resection treated the patients' primary liver carcinoma.

The data belong to a study of tumor-infiltrating lymphocytes in primary liver carcinoma. Study in general: Those enrolled were patients of both sexes, who were aged 30 to 69 years. Productive TCRbeta reads per sample were roughly 3.5 to 7.5 million, not differing by tissue. Overall study results and limits: Compared with tumor region pairs, tumor-adjacent and tumor-blood pairs overlapped less.

Sequencing was performed on tumor-adjacent normal liver tissue. V and J are TRBV5-4 and TRBJ2-1; 9 bases line up with TRBD2. This clonotype was sampled from a woman in her sixties or seventies with primary liver carcinoma and hepatitis B virus infection. CDR3 residues: CASSLDSGSFNEQFF. The CDR3 nucleotides are TGTGCCAGCAGCTTGGATAGCGGGAGCTTTAATGAGCAGTTCTTC.